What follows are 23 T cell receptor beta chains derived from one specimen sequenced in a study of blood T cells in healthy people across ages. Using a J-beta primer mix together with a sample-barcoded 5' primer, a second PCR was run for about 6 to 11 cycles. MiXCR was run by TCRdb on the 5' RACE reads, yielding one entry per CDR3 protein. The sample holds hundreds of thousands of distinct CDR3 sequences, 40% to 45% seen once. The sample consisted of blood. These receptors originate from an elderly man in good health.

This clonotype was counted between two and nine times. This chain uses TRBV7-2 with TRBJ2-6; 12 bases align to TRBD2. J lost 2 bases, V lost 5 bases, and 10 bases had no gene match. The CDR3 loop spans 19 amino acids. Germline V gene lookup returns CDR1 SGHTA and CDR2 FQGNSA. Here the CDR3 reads CASSKTNLAGGPGANVLTF. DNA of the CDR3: TGTGCCAGCAGCAAGACTAACCTAGCGGGAGGGCCTGGGGCCAACGTCCTGACTTTC.

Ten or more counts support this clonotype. CDR3 loop: CASSLSSGADTQYF. The CDR3 DNA reads as TGCGCCAGCAGCTTATCTAGCGGGGCAGATACGCAGTATTTT. This chain uses TRBV5-1 with TRBJ2-3; 9 bases are shared with TRBD2. Per the germline V gene, CDR1 is SGHRS and CDR2 is YFSETQ. This CDR3 comprises 14 residues. V was pared by 2 bases and J by 4 bases, with 2 bases of the junction left unmatched.

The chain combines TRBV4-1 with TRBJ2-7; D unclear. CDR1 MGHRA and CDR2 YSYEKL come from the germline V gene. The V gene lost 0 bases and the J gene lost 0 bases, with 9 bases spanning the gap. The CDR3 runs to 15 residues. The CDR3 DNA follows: TGCGCCAGCAGCCAAGAGGGCAGGAGCTCCTACGAGCAGTACTTC. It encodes CASSQEGRSSYEQYF.

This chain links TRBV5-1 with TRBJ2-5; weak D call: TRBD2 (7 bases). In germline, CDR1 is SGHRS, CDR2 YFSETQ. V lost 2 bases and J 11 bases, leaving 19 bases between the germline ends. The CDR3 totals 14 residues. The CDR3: CASSFREGGDEQYF. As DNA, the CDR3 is TGCGCCAGCAGCTTCCGGGAAGGGGGGGATGAGCAGTACTTC.

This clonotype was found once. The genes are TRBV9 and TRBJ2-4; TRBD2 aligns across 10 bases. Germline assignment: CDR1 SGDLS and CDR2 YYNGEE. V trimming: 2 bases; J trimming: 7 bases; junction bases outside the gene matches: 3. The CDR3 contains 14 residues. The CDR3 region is CASSVKTSGNIQYF. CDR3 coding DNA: TGTGCCAGCAGCGTGAAGACTAGCGGGAACATTCAGTACTTC.

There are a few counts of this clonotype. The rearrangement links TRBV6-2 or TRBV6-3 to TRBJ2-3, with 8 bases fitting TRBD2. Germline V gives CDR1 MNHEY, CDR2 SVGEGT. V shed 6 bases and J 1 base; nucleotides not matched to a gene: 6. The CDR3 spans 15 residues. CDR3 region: CASRMTSVGTDTQYF. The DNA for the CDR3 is TGTGCCAGCAGGATGACTAGCGTTGGCACAGATACGCAGTATTTT.

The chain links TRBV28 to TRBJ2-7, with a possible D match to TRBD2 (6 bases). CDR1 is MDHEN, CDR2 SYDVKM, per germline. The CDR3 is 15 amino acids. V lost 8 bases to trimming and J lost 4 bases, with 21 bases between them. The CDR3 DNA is TGTGCCAGCGCCTTAGGCGGGACGAGGGTATACGAGCAGTACTTC. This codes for CASALGGTRVYEQYF.

The DNA of the CDR3 is TGTGCCAGCAGCTCCCTACTAGCGGGAGGAACGGATACGCAGTATTTT. This encodes CASSSLLAGGTDTQYF. The V gene is TRBV7-9, the J gene TRBJ2-3, with 12 bases that match TRBD2. Germline V CDR1 and CDR2: SEHNR, FQNEAQ (reference sequence). The V segment lost 4 bases and the J segment 6 bases; nucleotides outside the gene matches: 8. The CDR3 loop spans 16 amino acids.

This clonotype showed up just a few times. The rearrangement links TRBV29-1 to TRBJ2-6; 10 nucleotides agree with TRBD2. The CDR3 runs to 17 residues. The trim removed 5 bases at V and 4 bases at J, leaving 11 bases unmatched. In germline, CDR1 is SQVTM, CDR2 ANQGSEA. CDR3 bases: TGCAGCGTTTCGGGGGCTAGCGGGAGCTCGGGGGCCAACGTCCTGACTTTC. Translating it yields CSVSGASGSSGANVLTF.

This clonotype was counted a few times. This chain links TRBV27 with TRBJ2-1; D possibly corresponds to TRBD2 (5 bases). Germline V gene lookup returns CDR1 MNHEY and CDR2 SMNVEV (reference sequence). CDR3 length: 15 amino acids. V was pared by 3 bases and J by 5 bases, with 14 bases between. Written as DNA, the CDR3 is TGTGCCAGCAGTTTCCGACTGGACTGGAACAATGAGCAGTTCTTC. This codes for CASSFRLDWNNEQFF.

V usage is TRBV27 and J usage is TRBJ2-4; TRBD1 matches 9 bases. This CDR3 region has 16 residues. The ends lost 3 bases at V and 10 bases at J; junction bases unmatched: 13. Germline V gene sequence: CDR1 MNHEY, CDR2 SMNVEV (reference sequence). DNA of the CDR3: TGTGCCAGCAGTTTCCTGCCGGGACAGGGTTCGGGGATTCAGTACTTC. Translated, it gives CASSFLPGQGSGIQYF.

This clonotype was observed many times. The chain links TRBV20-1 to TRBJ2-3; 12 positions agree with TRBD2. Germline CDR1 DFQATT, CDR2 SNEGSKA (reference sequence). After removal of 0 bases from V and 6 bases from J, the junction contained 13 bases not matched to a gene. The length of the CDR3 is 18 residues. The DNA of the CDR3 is TGCAGTGCTAGAGATTGGAGACTAGCGGGAGTAGAGTGGGATACGCAGTATTTT. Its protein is CSARDWRLAGVEWDTQYF.

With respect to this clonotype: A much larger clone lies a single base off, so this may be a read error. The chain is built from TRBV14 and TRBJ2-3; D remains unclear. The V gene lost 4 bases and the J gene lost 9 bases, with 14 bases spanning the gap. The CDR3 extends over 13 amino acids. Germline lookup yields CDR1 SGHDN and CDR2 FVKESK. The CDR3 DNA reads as TGTGCCAGCAGCCGAGAGCTCACGATCACGCAGTATTTT. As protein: CASSRELTITQYF.

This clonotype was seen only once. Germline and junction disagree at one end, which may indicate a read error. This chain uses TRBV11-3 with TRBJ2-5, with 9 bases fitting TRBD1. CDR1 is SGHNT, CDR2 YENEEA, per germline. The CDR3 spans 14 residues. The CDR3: CAGSDRGVRETQYF. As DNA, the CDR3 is TGTGCCGGCAGCGACAGGGGGGTCCGGGAGACCCAGTACTTC.

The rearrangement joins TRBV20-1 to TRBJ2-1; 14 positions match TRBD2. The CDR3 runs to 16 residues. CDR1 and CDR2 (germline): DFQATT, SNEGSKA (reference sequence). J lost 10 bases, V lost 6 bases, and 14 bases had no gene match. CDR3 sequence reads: CSALGPGLAGVREQFF. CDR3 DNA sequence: TGCAGTGCCCTCGGCCCGGGACTAGCGGGAGTTAGGGAGCAGTTCTTC.

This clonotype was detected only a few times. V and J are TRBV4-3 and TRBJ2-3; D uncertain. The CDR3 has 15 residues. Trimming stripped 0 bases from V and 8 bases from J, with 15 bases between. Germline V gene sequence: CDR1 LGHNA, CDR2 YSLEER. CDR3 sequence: CASSQDLFILGTQYF. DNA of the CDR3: TGCGCCAGCAGCCAAGACCTCTTTATTCTGGGTACGCAGTATTTT.

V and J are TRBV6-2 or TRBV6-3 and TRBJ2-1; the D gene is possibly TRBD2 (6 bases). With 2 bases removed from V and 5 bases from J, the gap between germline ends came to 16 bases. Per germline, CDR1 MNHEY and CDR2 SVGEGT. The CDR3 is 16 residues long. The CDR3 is CASSYVEAGSHNEQFF. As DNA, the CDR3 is TGTGCCAGCAGTTACGTTGAGGCGGGGAGTCACAATGAGCAGTTCTTC.

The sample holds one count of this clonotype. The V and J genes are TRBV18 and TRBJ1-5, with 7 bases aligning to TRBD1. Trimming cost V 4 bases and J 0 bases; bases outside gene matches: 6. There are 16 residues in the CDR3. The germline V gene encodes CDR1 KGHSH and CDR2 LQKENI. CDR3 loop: CASSQMTGRSNQPQHF. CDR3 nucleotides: TGTGCCAGCTCACAAATGACAGGGCGTAGCAATCAGCCCCAGCATTTT.

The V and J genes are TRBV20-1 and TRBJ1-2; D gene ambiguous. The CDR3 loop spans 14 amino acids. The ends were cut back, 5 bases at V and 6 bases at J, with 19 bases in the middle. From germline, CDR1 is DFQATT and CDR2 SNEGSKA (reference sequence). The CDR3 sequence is CSAQEATSLHGYTF. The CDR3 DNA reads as TGCAGTGCTCAGGAGGCCACGTCCTTACATGGCTACACCTTC.

CDR3 sequence reads: CASSRSASTNEAFF. In DNA form, the CDR3 reads TGTGCCAGCAGCCGCTCAGCCTCAACTAATGAAGCTTTCTTT. The chain has TRBV7-6 and TRBJ1-1; D call uncertain. Germline CDR1 and CDR2: SGHVS and FNYEAQ. The CDR3 runs to 14 residues. Trimming took 5 bases from V and 7 from J, leaving 17 bases between them.

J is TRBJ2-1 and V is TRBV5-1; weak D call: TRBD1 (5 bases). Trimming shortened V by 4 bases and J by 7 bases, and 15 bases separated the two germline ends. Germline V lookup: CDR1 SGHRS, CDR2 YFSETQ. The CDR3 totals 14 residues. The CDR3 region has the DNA TGCGCCAGCAGCCCCCAGGGAAAGGTAAATGAGCAGTTCTTC. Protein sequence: CASSPQGKVNEQFF.

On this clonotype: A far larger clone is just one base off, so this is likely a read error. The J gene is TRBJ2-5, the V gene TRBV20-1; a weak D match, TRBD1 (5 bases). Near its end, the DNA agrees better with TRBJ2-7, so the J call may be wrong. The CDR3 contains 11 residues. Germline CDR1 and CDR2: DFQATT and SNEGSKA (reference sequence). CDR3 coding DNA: TGCAGTGCTAGACAGGGCTCCGAGCAGTACTTC. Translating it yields CSARQGSEQYF.

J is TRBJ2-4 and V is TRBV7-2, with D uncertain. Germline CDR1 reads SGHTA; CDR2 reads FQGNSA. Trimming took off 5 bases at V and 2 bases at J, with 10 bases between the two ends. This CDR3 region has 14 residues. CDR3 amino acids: CASSRGGTKNIQYF. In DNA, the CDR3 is TGTGCCAGCAGCCGCGGCGGAACCAAAAACATTCAGTACTTC.